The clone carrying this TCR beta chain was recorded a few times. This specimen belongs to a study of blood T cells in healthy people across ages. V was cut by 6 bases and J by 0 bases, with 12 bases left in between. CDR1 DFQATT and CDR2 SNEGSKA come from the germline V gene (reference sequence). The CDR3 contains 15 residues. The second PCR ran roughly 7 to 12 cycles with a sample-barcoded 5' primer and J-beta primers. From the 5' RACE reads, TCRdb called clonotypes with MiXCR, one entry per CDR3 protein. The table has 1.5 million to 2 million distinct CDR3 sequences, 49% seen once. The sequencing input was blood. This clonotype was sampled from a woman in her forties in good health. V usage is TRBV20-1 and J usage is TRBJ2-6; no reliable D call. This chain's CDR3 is CSAPEILSGANVLTF. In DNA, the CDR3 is TGCAGTGCGCCAGAGATACTCTCTGGGGCCAACGTCCTGACTTTC.